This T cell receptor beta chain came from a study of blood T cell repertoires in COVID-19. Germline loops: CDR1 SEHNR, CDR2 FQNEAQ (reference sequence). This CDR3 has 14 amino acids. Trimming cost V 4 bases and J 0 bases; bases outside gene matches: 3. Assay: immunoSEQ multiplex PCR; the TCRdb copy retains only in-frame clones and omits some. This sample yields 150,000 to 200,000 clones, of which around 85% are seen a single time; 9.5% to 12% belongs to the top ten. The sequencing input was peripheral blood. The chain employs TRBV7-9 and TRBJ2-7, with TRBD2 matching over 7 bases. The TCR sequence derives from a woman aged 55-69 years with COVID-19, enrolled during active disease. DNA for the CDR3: TGTGCCAGCAGCTCGGGACTACTCTCCTACGAGCAGTACTTC. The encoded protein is CASSSGLLSYEQYF.